The present TCR beta chain was sequenced within a study of PD-1 blockade in mismatch repair-deficient tumors. Overall study context: Enrolled about 2013-2017, patients had progressing, pretreated mismatch repair-deficient cancers of around 12 types.

A remark on this clone: No antigen is known for it.

Here immunoSEQ multiplex PCR was the method, and the copy in TCRdb shows in-frame clones only, minus some. The sample holds more than 15,000 clones, more than 70% seen once. Study-wide results and limits: Tumor-resident clones, often undetectable pretreatment in blood, expanded then contracted after pembrolizumab.

All patients were mismatch repair deficient, assessed by either PCR or immunohistochemistry. TCRs were sequenced from a few patients responding to pembrolizumab. The sample in question was PBMCs, obtained before pembrolizumab treatment. The receptor was derived from an adult with mismatch repair-deficient cancer.

This CDR3 is CASSFATGRGEKLFF. The DNA for the CDR3 is TGTGCCAGCAGCTTCGCCACAGGGAGGGGGGAAAAACTGTTTTTT. This chain connects TRBV7-9 to TRBJ1-4; D perhaps matches TRBD1 (6 bases). In germline, CDR1 is SEHNR, CDR2 FQNEAQ (reference sequence). Trimming removed 3 bases at V and 8 bases at J, with 16 bases between. The CDR3 is 15 amino acids.